Only a few counts were recorded for the clone carrying this T cell receptor beta chain. As yet, its antigen is unknown. It was with a sample-barcoded 5' primer and a J-beta primer mix that a second PCR of about 6 to 12 cycles was run. TCRdb fed the 5' RACE reads into MiXCR, producing one record per CDR3 protein. The table shows hundreds of thousands of distinct CDR3 sequences, with 58% occurring only once. This entry comes from a study of blood T cells in healthy people across ages. Per the germline V gene, CDR1 is SGHTA and CDR2 is FQGNSA. V gave up 3 bases and J gave up 13 bases, with 22 bases separating them. This CDR3 is built from 15 residues. Points from the study as a whole: Fewer expanded clones and more diversity marked long-lived versus aged donors.

Input material: blood. The chain links TRBV7-2 to TRBJ2-4; perhaps TRBD2 as D (5 bases). The source is a man younger than 40 in good health. The CDR3 nucleotides are TGTGCCAGCAGCTTCTCTGACTCGCACACGAGGGAGCAGTACTTC. Its translation: CASSFSDSHTREQYF.